This is a list of T cell receptor beta chains from one sample in a study of identical twins' blood T cells. MiXCR was run by TCRdb on the 5' RACE reads, yielding one entry per CDR3 protein. Here the sample spans hundreds of thousands of distinct CDR3 sequences, about 28% being singletons. The sequenced sample was PBMCs. The receptors were sampled from a woman between 18 and 50 years old in good health. Each CDR3 is given with its conserved first and last residue. The D gene is left open where the match is weak. Clone size is stated in some rows and not others, as once, few, many or a class when expanded.

V	J	D	size	DNA	CDR3
TRBV29-1	TRBJ2-4	NA	NA	TGCAGCGTTGAATTCCCCGAGAACATTCAGTACTTC	CSVEFPENIQYF
TRBV29-1	TRBJ1-2	NA	NA	TGCAGCGTCTTGGAGGTTCTAGGTGGCTACACCTTC	CSVLEVLGGYTF
TRBV7-9	TRBJ1-1	NA	NA	TGTGCCAGCAGCTTAGCGTTCGAGGCCCGTAGCGAAGCTTTCTTT	CASSLAFEARSEAFF
TRBV5-6	TRBJ2-3	NA	NA	TGTGCCATCAGTAAGGGTTTAGATACGCAGTATTTT	CAISKGLDTQYF
TRBV5-6	TRBJ2-7	TRBD2	many	TGTGCCAGCAGTAAAGCGGGAGTCTACGAGCAGTACTTC	CASSKAGVYEQYF
TRBV5-6	TRBJ2-2	NA	many	TGTGCCAGCAGCTTGGCAGGAGGCACCGGGGAGCTGTTTTTT	CASSLAGGTGELFF
TRBV6-5	TRBJ2-3	NA	NA	TGTGCCAGCAGTTACCCAGGTTCGGATACGCAGTATTTT	CASSYPGSDTQYF
TRBV27	TRBJ1-4	NA	NA	TGTGCCAGCAGTCCGCGTGGAGTAACTAATGAAAAACTGTTTTTT	CASSPRGVTNEKLFF
TRBV7-9	TRBJ2-3	NA	once	TGTGCCAGCGGCTTAAGCAGGAGGAGGGACGGCACAGATACGCAGTATTTT	CASGLSRRRDGTDTQYF
TRBV19	TRBJ1-1	NA	NA	TGTGCCAGTAGAGGATGGAAAGTAGAAACTGAAGCTTTCTTT	CASRGWKVETEAFF
TRBV4-3	TRBJ2-4	NA	few	TGCGCCAGCAGCCAAGTGTGGGTTCTTGGGAGACTAGCCAAAAACATTCAGTACTTC	CASSQVWVLGRLAKNIQYF
TRBV5-1	TRBJ1-5	NA	NA	TGCGCCAGCAGCTTGGGGGGGGGGTATGAAGAGCCCCAGCATTTT	CASSLGGGYEEPQHF
TRBV5-1	TRBJ1-2	NA	NA	TGCGCCAGCAGCCCGGGGGGACAAGTAAGCTATGGCTACACCTTC	CASSPGGQVSYGYTF
TRBV6-5	TRBJ2-1	NA	few	TGTGCCAGCAGTCAGCATCAGAGCTCCTACAATGAGCAGTTCTTC	CASSQHQSSYNEQFF
TRBV5-1	TRBJ1-1	NA	few	TGCGCCAGCAGCAATGGGGGCGATGGGACTCGGGCTTTCTTT	CASSNGGDGTRAFF
TRBV20-1	TRBJ1-4	NA	NA	TGCAGTGCTAGAGATCGGCAGCTGAATGAAAAACTGTTTTTT	CSARDRQLNEKLFF
TRBV5-1	TRBJ1-1	TRBD1	many	TGTGCCAGCTCGCGGGACAGGGGGAACACTGAAGCTTTCTTT	CASSRDRGNTEAFF
TRBV2	TRBJ2-1	TRBD2	NA	TGTGCCATCCCGCCTAGCGGGGCCTCCTACAATGAGCAGTTCTTC	CAIPPSGASYNEQFF
TRBV9	TRBJ1-2	NA	few	TGTGCCAGCAGCGTAGAGGTCGGAAACTATGGCTACACCTTC	CASSVEVGNYGYTF
TRBV6-1	TRBJ1-5	TRBD1	NA	TGTGCCACCTTTTCCGGGACAGGGAGTAGCAATCAGCCCCAGCATTTT	CATFSGTGSSNQPQHF
TRBV29-1	TRBJ2-3	NA	few	TGCAGCGTCCGGGACGGCACAGATACGCAGTATTTT	CSVRDGTDTQYF
TRBV25-1	TRBJ1-2	NA	NA	TGTGCCAGCAGTGAATTGAGCGACTATGGCTACACCTTC	CASSELSDYGYTF
TRBV7-9	TRBJ1-6	NA	few	TGTGCCAGCAGCCACGGGACGGGATTTTCACCCCTCCACTTT	CASSHGTGFSPLHF
TRBV20-1	TRBJ1-3	NA	few	TGCAGTGCTAGAGGGCCAGTGGGAAACACCATATATTTT	CSARGPVGNTIYF
TRBV6-2/TRBV6-3	TRBJ2-7	NA	few	TGTGCCAGCAGTTGGGTTGGCTCCTACGAGCAGTACTTC	CASSWVGSYEQYF
TRBV3-1	TRBJ2-1	TRBD2	NA	TGTGCCAGCAGCCAAGATCACGGGAGGTACAATGAGCAGTTCTTC	CASSQDHGRYNEQFF
TRBV18	TRBJ1-2	NA	NA	TGTGCCAGCTCACTCATGTCCCCGACGGAGAAGAGTAACTATGGCTACACCTTC	CASSLMSPTEKSNYGYTF
TRBV20-1	TRBJ1-3	TRBD1	many	TGCAGTGCTAGAGGAGGGGGCCCTGGAAACACCATATATTTT	CSARGGGPGNTIYF
TRBV29-1	TRBJ2-7	NA	NA	TGCAGCGTTGAAGAAAATGGACGCGAGCAGTACTTC	CSVEENGREQYF
TRBV6-6	TRBJ1-3	NA	NA	TGTGCCAGCAGTTACTCTATGGGCGAGGGAAACACCATATATTTT	CASSYSMGEGNTIYF
TRBV6-1	TRBJ1-1	NA	few	TGTGCCAGCAAAATTCAGGGCCGGAACACTGAAGCTTTCTTT	CASKIQGRNTEAFF
TRBV29-1	TRBJ1-4	NA	few	TGCAGCGCCTTAAGGGAAAAACTGTTTTTT	CSALREKLFF
TRBV9	TRBJ1-6	NA	NA	TGTGCCAGCAGCGCGCGGGGTCTAAATTCACCCCTCCACTTT	CASSARGLNSPLHF
TRBV20-1	TRBJ1-1	NA	few	TGCAGTGTGGGAGGACAGAGCATGAACACTGAAGCTTTCTTT	CSVGGQSMNTEAFF
TRBV18	TRBJ1-3	NA	NA	TGTGCCAGCTCGCAGGGTGATGGAAACACCATATATTTT	CASSQGDGNTIYF
TRBV3-1	TRBJ2-2	NA	NA	TGTGCCAGCAGCCAAGCGAGGTACACCGGGGAGCAGTTTTTT	CASSQARYTGEQFF
TRBV5-1	TRBJ1-4	TRBD1	many	TGCGCCAGCAGCACGGACAGGAATGAAAAACTGTTTTTT	CASSTDRNEKLFF
TRBV5-1	TRBJ2-3	NA	NA	TGCGCCAGCAGCTTGGATAGAGGGACCACAGATACGCAGTATTTT	CASSLDRGTTDTQYF
TRBV3-1	TRBJ2-1	NA	few	TGTGCCAGCAGCCAAGTCGGGTTCAATGAGCAGTTCTTC	CASSQVGFNEQFF
TRBV20-1	TRBJ2-2	NA	few	TGCAGTGCTAGAGGTGCGAACACCGGGGAGCTGTTTTTT	CSARGANTGELFF
TRBV20-1	TRBJ2-1	NA	NA	TGCAGTGCCAAGAGTGCAGGCTACAATGAGCAGTTCTTC	CSAKSAGYNEQFF
TRBV2	TRBJ2-3	NA	NA	TGTGCCAGCAGCCGATCTCAGCGCGGGAACCCTATAACGTATTTT	CASSRSQRGNPITYF
TRBV20-1	TRBJ1-1	NA	few	TGCAGTGCTAGAAGCCAGGGGCGAGGAGCTTTCTTT	CSARSQGRGAFF
TRBV5-1	TRBJ1-1	NA	NA	TGCGCCAGCAGCCCCGAGGTTGGCACTGAAGCTTTCTTT	CASSPEVGTEAFF
TRBV29-1	TRBJ1-3	TRBD1	NA	TGCAGCGTTGGTGGACAGGGAAGAAACACCATATATTTT	CSVGGQGRNTIYF
TRBV19	TRBJ1-1	NA	few	TGTGCCACCCAAGGAGGGGCTGGTGCGGCGAACACTGAAGCTTTCTTT	CATQGGAGAANTEAFF
TRBV27	TRBJ1-1	NA	NA	TGTGCCAGCAGTTTTAGGGCCACCGAGAACACTGAAGCTTTCTTT	CASSFRATENTEAFF
TRBV20-1	TRBJ2-7	NA	NA	TGCAGTGCTGGTCGGGGGCTAGAGCAGTACTTC	CSAGRGLEQYF
TRBV5-1	TRBJ2-3	NA	few	TGCGCCAGCAGCTTGGCACTAGCAACCACAGATACGCAGTATTTT	CASSLALATTDTQYF
TRBV20-1	TRBJ1-1	TRBD1	many	TGCAGTGCCAGGGGGGAAACTGAAGCTTTCTTT	CSARGETEAFF
TRBV29-1	TRBJ2-7	NA	NA	TGCAGCGTTTCGGGGGGACAGGTCTACGAGCAGTACTTC	CSVSGGQVYEQYF
TRBV6-6	TRBJ1-2	TRBD1	few	TGTGCCAGCGGGTTTCGACAGGGGGTTAGGGGCTACACCTTC	CASGFRQGVRGYTF